This TCR beta chain was retrieved from a study of T-cell memory formation after mild COVID-19. In its sample, this clonotype was seen a few times. Its antigen remains unidentified. Study results and limitations: Cross-reactive memory apparently joined, as some responding clones appeared in pre-infection memory. CM and EM subsets held most contracting CD4+ clones; EMRA held CD8+ ones. Clones that contracted from day 15 to 85 had balanced CD4/CD8; later expanders were CD4+ biased.

Researchers used 5'RACE with constant-segment primers to make TCR alpha and TCR beta cDNA libraries that carry sample barcodes and UMIs. TCRdb re-analysed the 5' RACE reads in MiXCR, keeping a single row per CDR3 protein. Counted here are roughly 68,000 distinct CDR3 sequences, 16% occurring once; the ten biggest clones make up under 35%. Germline trimming cut 6 bases from V and 4 bases from J; bases unmatched to any gene: 4. The CDR3 has 14 residues. Germline V gene sequence: CDR1 SGHAT, CDR2 FQNNGV. Sequencing was done on a sample of PBMCs or a T cell subset sorted from them (not recorded which). The V call is TRBV11-2, the J call TRBJ2-7; TRBD2 matches 12 bases. This TCR was recovered from an adult woman who had mild COVID-19 (a few samples of this study predate the infection). Cell type and time point are not known. CDR3 sequence: CASSSSGGAYEQYF. CDR3 DNA sequence: TGTGCCAGCAGTTCTAGCGGGGGGGCGTACGAGCAGTACTTC.